What follows are 2 T cell receptor beta chains derived from one specimen sequenced in a study of Tregs in tolerant kidney transplant recipients. The table came from immunoSEQ multiplex PCR; TCRdb's copy has only in-frame clones and leaves some out. The sample has about 15,000 clones, 85% to 95% seen once. Sequenced sample: CD8+ T cells from blood. The receptor set was obtained from a human donor in good health.

This chain connects TRBV7-9 to TRBJ1-6, with a weak D call TRBD1 (5 bases). The CDR3 has 17 amino acids. Germline V CDR1 and CDR2: SEHNR, FQNEAQ (reference sequence). Between the trimmed V and J ends, which lost 5 bases and 1 base, there was a span of 15 bases. CDR3 nucleotides: TGTGCCAGCAGCCCCCAAGGGGTGTCGTCCTATAATTCACCCCTCCACTTT. Its translation: CASSPQGVSSYNSPLHF.

J is TRBJ2-3 and V is TRBV27, with D possibly TRBD1 on 5 matching bases. The length of the CDR3 is 15 residues. Germline V lookup: CDR1 MNHEY, CDR2 SMNVEV (reference sequence). V lost 7 bases and J lost 1, with 15 bases in between. CDR3 bases: TGTGCCAGCACCTCTTTTAACAGGCGCACAGATACGCAGTATTTT. Protein: CASTSFNRRTDTQYF.